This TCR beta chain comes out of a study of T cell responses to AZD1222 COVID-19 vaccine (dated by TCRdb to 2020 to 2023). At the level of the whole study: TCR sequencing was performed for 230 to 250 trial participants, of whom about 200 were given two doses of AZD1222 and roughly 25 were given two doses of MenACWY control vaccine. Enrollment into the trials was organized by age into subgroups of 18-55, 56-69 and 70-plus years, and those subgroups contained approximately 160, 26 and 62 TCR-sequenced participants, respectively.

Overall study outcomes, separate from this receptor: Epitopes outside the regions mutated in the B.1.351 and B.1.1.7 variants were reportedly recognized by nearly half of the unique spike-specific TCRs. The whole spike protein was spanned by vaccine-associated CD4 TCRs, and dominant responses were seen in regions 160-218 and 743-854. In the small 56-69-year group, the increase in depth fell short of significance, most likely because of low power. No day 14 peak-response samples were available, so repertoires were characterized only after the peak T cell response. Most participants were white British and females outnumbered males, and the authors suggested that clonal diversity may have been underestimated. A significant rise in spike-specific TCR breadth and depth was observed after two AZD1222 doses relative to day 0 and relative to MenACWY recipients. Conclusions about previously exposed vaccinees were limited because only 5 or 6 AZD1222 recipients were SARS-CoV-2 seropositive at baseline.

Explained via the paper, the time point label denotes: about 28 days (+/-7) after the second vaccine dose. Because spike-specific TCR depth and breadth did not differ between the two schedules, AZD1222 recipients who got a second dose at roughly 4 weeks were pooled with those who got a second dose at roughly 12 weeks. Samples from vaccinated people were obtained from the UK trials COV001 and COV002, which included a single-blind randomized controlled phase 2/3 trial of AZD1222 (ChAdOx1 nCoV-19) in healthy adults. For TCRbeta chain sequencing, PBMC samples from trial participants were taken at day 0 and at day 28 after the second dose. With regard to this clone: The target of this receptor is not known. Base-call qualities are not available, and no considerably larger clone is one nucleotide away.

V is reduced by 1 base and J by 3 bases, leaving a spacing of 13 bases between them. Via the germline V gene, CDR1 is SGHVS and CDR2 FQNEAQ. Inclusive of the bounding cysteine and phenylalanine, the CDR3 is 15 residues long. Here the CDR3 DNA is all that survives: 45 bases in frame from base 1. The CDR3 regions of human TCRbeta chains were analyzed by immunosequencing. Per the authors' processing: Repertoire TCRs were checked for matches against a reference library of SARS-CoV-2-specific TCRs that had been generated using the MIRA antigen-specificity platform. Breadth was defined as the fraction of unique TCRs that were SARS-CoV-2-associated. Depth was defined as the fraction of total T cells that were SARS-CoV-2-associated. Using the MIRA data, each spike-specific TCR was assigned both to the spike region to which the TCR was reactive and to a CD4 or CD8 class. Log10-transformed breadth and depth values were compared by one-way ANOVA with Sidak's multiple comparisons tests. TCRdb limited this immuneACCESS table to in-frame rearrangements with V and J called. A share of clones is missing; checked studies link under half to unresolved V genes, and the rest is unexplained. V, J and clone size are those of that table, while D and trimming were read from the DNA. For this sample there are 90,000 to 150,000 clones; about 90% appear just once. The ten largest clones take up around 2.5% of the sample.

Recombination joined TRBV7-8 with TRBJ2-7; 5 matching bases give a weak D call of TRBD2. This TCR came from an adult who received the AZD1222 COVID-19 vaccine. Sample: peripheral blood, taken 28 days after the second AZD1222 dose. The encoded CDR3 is CASSLGWGVGYEQYF. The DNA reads TGTGCCAGCAGCTTAGGATGGGGAGTAGGCTACGAGCAGTACTTC.